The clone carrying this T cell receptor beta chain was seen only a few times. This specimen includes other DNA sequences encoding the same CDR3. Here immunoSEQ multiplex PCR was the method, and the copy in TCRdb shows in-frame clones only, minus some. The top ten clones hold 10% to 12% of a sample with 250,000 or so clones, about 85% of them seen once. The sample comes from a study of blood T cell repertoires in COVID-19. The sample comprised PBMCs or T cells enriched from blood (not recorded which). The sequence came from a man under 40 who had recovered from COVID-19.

This CDR3 is CASSQDAGGDYEQYF. The CDR3 DNA follows: TGTGCCAGCAGCCAAGACGCGGGAGGGGACTACGAGCAGTACTTC. The chain uses TRBV4-2 and TRBJ2-7; 9 bases align to TRBD2. This CDR3 is built from 15 residues. V was pared by 0 bases and J by 3 bases, with 3 bases of the junction left unmatched. Germline V CDR1 and CDR2: LGHNA, YNFKEQ.